This T cell receptor beta chain was observed in a study of T cell changes during pregnancy in multiple sclerosis. Germline-derived CDR1 and CDR2 are SQVTM and ANQGSEA. The V segment lost 7 bases and the J segment 15 bases; nucleotides outside the gene matches: 20. This CDR3 contains 15 residues. The table came from immunoSEQ multiplex PCR; TCRdb's copy has only in-frame clones and leaves some out. The data show about 55,000 clones, approximately 90% seen once. The receptor was derived from a female donor with multiple sclerosis, enrolled in a pregnancy study. The sample in question was CD4+ T cells from peripheral blood mononuclear cells, obtained in the first trimester of pregnancy. This chain links TRBV29-1 with TRBJ2-1, with 11 bases identical to TRBD1. In DNA, the CDR3 is TGCAGCGCTCGCGAGGGACAGGGGGTTCAGCGGGATTTGTTCTTC. Protein: CSAREGQGVQRDLFF.